This T cell receptor beta chain comes out of a study of blood T cells in healthy people across ages. Overall study context: For every two T cells, template switching captured about one barcoded beta molecule.

The CDR3 is 13 amino acids. V was clipped by 5 bases and J by 2 bases, with 10 bases between them. Per the germline V gene, CDR1 is SGHTA and CDR2 is FQGNSA. This clonotype turned up a few times. Its antigen is not known. Study-level points and caveats: The fall in TCR beta diversity per million T cells was roughly linear with age.

Alongside a J-beta primer mix, a sample-barcoded 5' primer served in a second PCR lasting about 6 to 11 cycles. Researchers report that a template-switch adaptor with 12 random nucleotides tagged each cDNA molecule. No fewer than 2.5 million CDR3-containing paired-end reads came from each sample. TCRdb passed the 5' RACE reads through MiXCR, listing each CDR3 protein once. This table has approximately 900,000 distinct CDR3 sequences, about 48% appearing once. This receptor was taken from a man aged 25-40 years in good health. The chain couples TRBV7-2 to TRBJ2-7, with D hard to call. Sequences were obtained from blood. The CDR3 sequence: CASSRRSPYEQYF. CDR3 DNA sequence: TGTGCCAGCAGCCGCAGGAGCCCCTACGAGCAGTACTTC.